What follows is one T cell receptor beta chain and its context. This clonotype was seen many times. There is no known antigen for this receptor. No per-base quality is available; no much larger clone lies one base away. Sequenced on an Illumina HiSeq 1500. The raw public data were reprocessed by TCRdb itself: fastp quality trimming at Q25, MiXCR clonotype calling, in-frame beta chains only. When rows share a CDR3 protein, they turn into one entry using the most common DNA and genes. For this sample the table gives approximately 250,000 distinct CDR3 sequences, of which approximately 22% were detected only once. 18% of the sample is held by the ten biggest clonotypes. The CDR3 has 15 amino acids, counting the end cysteine and phenylalanine. The DNA shown is the 45-base CDR3, in frame from base 1. Based on the germline V gene, the CDR1 and CDR2 sequences are SGDLS and YYNGEE. From V the trimming removes 4 bases and from J it removes 0 bases, while the gene matches leave 7 bases of the junction unaccounted for.

This sample is drawn from a study of T cell repertoires in cytomegalovirus infection (dated by TCRdb to the late 2010s). Concerning the study at large: Donor HLA type was relevant to the analysis, because carriage of CMV infection together with the matching HLA type was indicated by public TCR beta signatures. Broader findings and caveats from the paper: In the ex vivo response, HLA-C-restricted CMV-specific TCR beta clonotypes were dominant, and in two of eight donors the single most frequent clonotype came from this HLA-C-restricted group. In both this cohort and an independent cohort of over 350 donors, the cumulative frequency of public TCR beta family members distinguished carriers of CMV infection plus the relevant HLA type.

The receptor was isolated from a human donor in good health (CMV status not recorded). Some clones in this sample may be carry-over from other donors' samples. The chain is assembled from TRBV9 and TRBJ2-7; 7 middle bases align to TRBD2. Sequenced: CD8+ T cells from PBMCs. CDR3 region: CASSSSSGSSYEQYF. In nucleotide form, the sequence is TGTGCCAGCAGCTCCTCTAGCGGTAGCTCCTACGAGCAGTACTTC.